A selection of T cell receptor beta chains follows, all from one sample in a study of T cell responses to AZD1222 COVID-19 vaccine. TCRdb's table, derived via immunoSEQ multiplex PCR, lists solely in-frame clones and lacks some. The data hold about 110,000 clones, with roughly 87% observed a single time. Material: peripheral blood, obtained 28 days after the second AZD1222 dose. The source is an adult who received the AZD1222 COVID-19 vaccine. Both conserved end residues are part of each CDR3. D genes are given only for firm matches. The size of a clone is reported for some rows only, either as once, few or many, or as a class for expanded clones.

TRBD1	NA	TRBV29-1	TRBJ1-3	TGCAGCGTTAGGGGACAGGGTGGAAACACCATATATTTT	CSVRGQGGNTIYF
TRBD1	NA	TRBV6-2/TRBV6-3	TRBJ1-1	TGTGCCAGCAGTTTAGGGGGCTGGGGGACTGAAGCTTTCTTT	CASSLGGWGTEAFF
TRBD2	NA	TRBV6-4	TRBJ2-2	TGTGCCAGCAGTGACGGGACTAGCACCGGGGAGCTGTTTTTT	CASSDGTSTGELFF
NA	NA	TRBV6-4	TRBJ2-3	TGTGCCAGCAGTGAGAGGGACACAGATACGCAGTATTTT	CASSERDTDTQYF
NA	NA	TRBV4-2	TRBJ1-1	TGTGCCAGCAGCCCCGGCCAGGGGAAGTCTTCAGCTTTCTTT	CASSPGQGKSSAFF
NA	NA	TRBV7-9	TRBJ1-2	TGTGCCAGCAGCTTACCGGGGGCTGTTGGCTACACCTTC	CASSLPGAVGYTF
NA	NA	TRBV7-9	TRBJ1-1	TGTGCCAGCAGCTTAGCCCGGAATGAAGCTTTCTTT	CASSLARNEAFF
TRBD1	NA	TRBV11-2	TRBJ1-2	TGTGCCAGCAGCACCAAGGGGGCCACCAGTCCTCACTATGGCTACACCTTC	CASSTKGATSPHYGYTF
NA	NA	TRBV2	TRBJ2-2	TGTGCCAGCAGTCCTGAGGGCACCGGGGAGCTGTTTTTT	CASSPEGTGELFF
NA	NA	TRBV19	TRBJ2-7	TGTGCCAGTAGTACCGCCCAGGGGAGTTCCTACGAGCAGTACTTC	CASSTAQGSSYEQYF
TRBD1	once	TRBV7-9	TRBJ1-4	TGTGCCACCCAGGGGGCTGCTAATGAAAAACTGTTTTTT	CATQGAANEKLFF
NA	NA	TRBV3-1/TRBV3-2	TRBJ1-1	TGTGCCAGCAGCCCAGCAAATACACGGACAGCAAAGAACACTGAAGCTTTCTTT	CASSPANTRTAKNTEAFF
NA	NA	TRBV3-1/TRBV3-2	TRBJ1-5	TGTGCCAGCAGCCCCGGATGGGGAGATCAGCCCCAGCATTTT	CASSPGWGDQPQHF
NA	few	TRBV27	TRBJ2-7	TGTGCCAGCAGTTACCAGGGGCCCGTTTTTCGCGAGCAGTACTTC	CASSYQGPVFREQYF
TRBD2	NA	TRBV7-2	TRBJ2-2	TGTGCCAGCAGATTAAGACTAGCGGGGGCCTCGGGCGGGGAGCTGTTTTTT	CASRLRLAGASGGELFF
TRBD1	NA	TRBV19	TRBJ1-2	TGTGCCAGTAGTACAGGATTAATAGGGGGCCAAAGTGCTTCTTTAGGCTACACCTTC	CASSTGLIGGQSASLGYTF
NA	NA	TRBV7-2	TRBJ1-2	TGTGCCAGCAGCTTAGAGGGCCAGATTAAGAACTATGGCTACACCTTC	CASSLEGQIKNYGYTF
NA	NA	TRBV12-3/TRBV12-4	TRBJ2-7	TGTGCCAGCAGCTTCGCCTACGAGCAGTACTTC	CASSFAYEQYF
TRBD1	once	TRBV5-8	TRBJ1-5	TGTGCCAGCAGCCTCAGGGGGGGGGTTCAGCCCCAGCATTTT	CASSLRGGVQPQHF
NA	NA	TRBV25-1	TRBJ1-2	TGTGCCAGCAGTGGGGCCGCCGCCTATGGCTACACCTTC	CASSGAAAYGYTF
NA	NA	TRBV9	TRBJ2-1	TGTGCCAGCAGCGTAGAGTACGTATCGAAAAATGAGCAGTTCTTC	CASSVEYVSKNEQFF
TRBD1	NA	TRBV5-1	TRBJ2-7	TGCGCCAGCAGCATCCAGCCAGGGGGCCCCTCTGGCCAGCAGTACTTC	CASSIQPGGPSGQQYF
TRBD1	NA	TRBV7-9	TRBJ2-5	TGTGCCAGCAGCTATAGACAGGGGGCTGGAGAGACCCAGTACTTC	CASSYRQGAGETQYF
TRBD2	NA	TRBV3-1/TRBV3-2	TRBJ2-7	TGTGCCAGCAGCCATAACCTAGCGGGGGGCTCCTACGAGCAGTACTTC	CASSHNLAGGSYEQYF
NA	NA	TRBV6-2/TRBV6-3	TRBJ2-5	TGTGCCAGCAGTTCCTCCGGGACACTATTGCAAGAGACCCAGTACTTC	CASSSSGTLLQETQYF
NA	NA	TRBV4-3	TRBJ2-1	TGCGCCAGCAGCCATATCGCGGCAGGGGAGGATGAGCAGTTCTTC	CASSHIAAGEDEQFF
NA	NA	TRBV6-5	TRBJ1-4	TGTGCCAGCAGTTACTCAGGGGGATCAACTAATGAAAAACTGTTTTTT	CASSYSGGSTNEKLFF
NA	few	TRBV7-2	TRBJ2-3	TGTGCCAGCACGCAATACCTAGCGGATACGCAGTATTTT	CASTQYLADTQYF
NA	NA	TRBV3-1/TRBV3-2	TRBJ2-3	TGTGCCAGCAGCCAAGATCGGGTGGTTACGCAGTATTTT	CASSQDRVVTQYF
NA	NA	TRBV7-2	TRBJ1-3	TGTGCCAGCAGCTTAGGGGGTTCTGGTTACTCTGGAAACACCATATATTTT	CASSLGGSGYSGNTIYF
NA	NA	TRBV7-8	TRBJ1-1	TGTGCCAGCAGCTTCTCACATTTAGGGCGTGAAGCTTTCTTT	CASSFSHLGREAFF
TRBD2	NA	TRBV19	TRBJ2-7	TGTGCCAGTAGTTCCCCGGGAGGGAGCTACGAGCAGTACTTC	CASSSPGGSYEQYF
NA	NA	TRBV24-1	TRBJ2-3	TGTGCCACCAGTATTACCGGGGCCCACTCCAGATCGCAGTATTTT	CATSITGAHSRSQYF
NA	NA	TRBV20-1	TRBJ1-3	TGCAGTGCTAGTTGGGGCGGGGTTGAAACTGGGAACACCATATATTTT	CSASWGGVETGNTIYF
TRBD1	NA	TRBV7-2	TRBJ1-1	TGTGCCAGCAGCCGACAGGGAGGCTCTGAAGCTTTCTTT	CASSRQGGSEAFF
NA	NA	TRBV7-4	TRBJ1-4	TGTGCCAGCAGCTTGTCAGGGACCACTAATGAAAAACTGTTTTTT	CASSLSGTTNEKLFF
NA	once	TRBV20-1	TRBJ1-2	TGCAGTGCTAGTCCGGGGAATGGCTACACCTTC	CSASPGNGYTF
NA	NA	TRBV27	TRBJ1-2	TGTGCCAGCAGTCCCTCCGGCGGGCCCCATGGCTACACCTTC	CASSPSGGPHGYTF
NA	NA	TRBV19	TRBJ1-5	TGTGCCAGTAGTAACACCCTAAATCAGCCCCAGCATTTT	CASSNTLNQPQHF
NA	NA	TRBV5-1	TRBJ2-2	TGCGCCAGCAGCTTGACGGGGGGCCGAGACACCGGGGAGCTGTTTTTT	CASSLTGGRDTGELFF
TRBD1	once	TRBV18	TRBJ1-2	TGTGCCAGCTCGGGACAGGAGGGGGGCTACACCTTC	CASSGQEGGYTF
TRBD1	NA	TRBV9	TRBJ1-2	TGTGCCAGCAGCCCCCGGGGACAGGGAGAACGGGGCTATGGCTACACCTTC	CASSPRGQGERGYGYTF